These 19 T cell receptor beta chains originate from one sample sequenced in a study of blood T cell repertoires in COVID-19. Assay used: immunoSEQ multiplex PCR; TCRdb lists only in-frame clones, some missing. Of roughly 340,000 clones listed, around 91% were seen once; the top ten hold around 3.5%. Sequencing was performed on peripheral blood. These receptors originate from a woman aged 18-35 years who had recovered from COVID-19.

The CDR3 DNA reads as TGTGCCACCAGCAGGCCGGACAGGGATCGTCAGCCCCAGCATTTT. It specifies CATSRPDRDRQPQHF. The rearrangement joins TRBV15 to TRBJ1-5; TRBD1 aligns across 8 bases. CDR1 LNHNV and CDR2 YYDKDF come from the germline V gene (reference sequence). Trimming took 3 bases from V and 6 from J; bases not matched to a gene: 7. The CDR3 consists of 15 residues.

V gene TRBV5-1 combines with J gene TRBJ2-5, with a possible D match to TRBD2 (6 bases). The V gene lost 3 bases and the J gene lost 4 bases, with 19 bases spanning the gap. Germline V gene data show CDR1 as SGHRS and CDR2 as YFSETQ. The CDR3 length is 16 residues. CDR3 bases: TGCGCCAGCAGCTCCGGAGGGACCGCAACCCCAGAGACCCAGTACTTC. This codes for CASSSGGTATPETQYF.

CDR3 residues: CASSLGGPQHF. DNA for the CDR3: TGTGCCAGCAGCCTAGGGGGGCCCCAGCATTTT. V is TRBV12-3 or TRBV12-4 and J is TRBJ1-5, with a tentative D call TRBD1 (6 bases). This CDR3 spans 11 amino acids. Trimming took 6 bases from V and 9 from J, leaving 9 bases between them.

V usage is TRBV10-2 and J usage is TRBJ2-7; possible D gene TRBD1, 6 bases. Germline V gene sequence: CDR1 WSHSY, CDR2 SAAADI. The ends were cut back, 5 bases at V and 3 bases at J, with 17 bases in the middle. CDR3 length: 15 residues. CDR3 in amino acids: CASSLSAGAGYEQYV. CDR3 sequence (DNA): TGCGCCAGCAGTCTAAGCGCAGGGGCCGGCTACGAGCAGTACGTC.

The V and J genes are TRBV5-3 and TRBJ2-1, with TRBD1 identical over 9 bases. TRBV5-3 is placed among ORFs of uncertain function. There are 15 residues in the CDR3. The V gene end was trimmed by 4 bases and the J gene end by 0 bases; junction bases not matched to a gene: 2. The CDR3 loop is CARSEDRGSYNEQFF. CDR3 in DNA: TGTGCCAGAAGCGAGGACAGGGGCTCCTACAATGAGCAGTTCTTC.

This chain connects TRBV6-2 or TRBV6-3 to TRBJ1-2; D may be TRBD1 (5 bases). Germline V lookup: CDR1 MNHEY, CDR2 SVGEGT. This CDR3 comprises 14 residues. Trimming took 3 bases from V and 5 from J, leaving 13 bases between them. CDR3 in amino acids: CASSYLARDYGYTF. CDR3 in DNA: TGTGCCAGCAGTTATTTGGCCAGGGATTATGGCTACACCTTC.

The rearrangement links TRBV9 to TRBJ2-3; a possible D gene is TRBD1 (6 bases). Trimming removed 4 bases from V and 0 bases from J, with 9 bases in between. This CDR3 is built from 14 residues. Looked up from germline, CDR1 is SGDLS and CDR2 is YYNGEE. In DNA, the CDR3 is TGTGCCAGCAGCTCAGGGGACAGCACAGATACGCAGTATTTT. Its translation is CASSSGDSTDTQYF.

This rearrangement joins TRBV11-3 to TRBJ2-2, with no clear D. CDR1 is SGHNT and CDR2 is YENEEA in the germline V gene. Deletions cut 5 bases from V and 1 base from J, with 11 bases between. The CDR3 is 15 residues long. The CDR3 is CASSPSRRNTGELFF. Here the CDR3 DNA reads TGTGCCAGCAGCCCCTCAAGGAGGAACACCGGGGAGCTGTTTTTT.

The V gene is TRBV6-4, the J gene TRBJ2-5; TRBD2 agrees at 9 bases. V lost 6 bases, J lost 4 bases, and 3 bases stayed unmatched. The CDR3 spans 13 residues. The germline CDR1 and CDR2 sequences are MRHNA and SNTAGT. Here the CDR3 reads CASSILAGETQYF. CDR3 in DNA: TGTGCCAGCAGCATACTAGCGGGAGAGACCCAGTACTTC.

The chain has TRBV10-2 and TRBJ2-2; D not certain. This CDR3 is 14 amino acids long. V was cut by 2 bases and J by 4 bases, with 8 bases left in between. Germline V gene lookup returns CDR1 WSHSY and CDR2 SAAADI. CDR3 in amino acids: CASSEPRATGELFF. In nucleotides, the CDR3 is TGCGCCAGCAGTGAGCCTAGAGCCACCGGGGAGCTGTTTTTT.

This clone has at least ten counts. The chain has TRBV19 and TRBJ2-2; TRBD2 matches 8 bases. V dropped 5 bases and J dropped 4; count of bases not matched to a gene: 6. The germline gives CDR1 LNHDA, CDR2 SQIVND (reference sequence). The CDR3 runs to 15 residues. The CDR3 DNA follows: TGTGCCAGTAGTCCCCGACTAGCGCCCACCGGGGAGCTGTTTTTT. It specifies CASSPRLAPTGELFF.

The chain carries TRBV5-6 and TRBJ2-2; 12 positions match TRBD1. The V segment lost 6 bases and the J segment 4 bases; nucleotides outside the gene matches: 10. Germline CDR1 SGHDT, CDR2 YYEEEE. This CDR3 region has 17 residues. The CDR3: CASNRDRGRWATGELFF. The CDR3 DNA sequence: TGTGCCAGCAACCGGGACAGGGGGCGGTGGGCCACCGGGGAGCTGTTTTTT. The whole variable domain, remainder taken from reference TRBV5-6 and TRBJ2-2, is DAGVTQSPTHLIKTRGQQVTLRCSPKSGHDTVSWYQQALGQGPQFIFQYYEEEERQRGNFPDRFSGHQFPNYSSELNVNALLLGDSALYLCASNRDRGRWATGELFFGEGSRLTVL.

This chain links TRBV6-5 with TRBJ2-2, with a weak D call TRBD2 (6 bases). The CDR3 sequence is 13 residues long. V was trimmed by 6 bases and J by 2 bases, leaving 7 bases between them. Germline CDR1 and CDR2: MNHEY and SVGAGI. CDR3 nucleotide sequence: TGTGCCAGCAGGGGACTCAACACCGGGGAGCTGTTTTTT. The encoded protein is CASRGLNTGELFF.

The chain has TRBV18 and TRBJ2-1; TRBD1 aligns across 9 bases. The CDR3 is 16 amino acids. Germline V gene data show CDR1 as KGHSH and CDR2 as LQKENI. Trimming cost V 0 bases and J 0 bases; bases outside gene matches: 0. In nucleotides, the CDR3 is TGTGCCAGCTCACCACCGGGACAGGGCTCCTACAATGAGCAGTTCTTC. Amino acids: CASSPPGQGSYNEQFF.

V and J are TRBV6-2 or TRBV6-3 and TRBJ2-7; 8 bases align to TRBD1. CDR3 length equals 13 residues. Germline V CDR1 and CDR2: MNHEY, SVGEGT. V shed 5 bases, J shed 1 base, and the junction held 1 base outside the gene matches. CDR3 coding DNA: TGTGCCAGCAGTCACAGGGGGTCCTACGAGCAGTACGTC. Its translation: CASSHRGSYEQYV.

The chain links TRBV19 to TRBJ1-3; D remains unclear. Per the germline V gene, CDR1 is LNHDA and CDR2 is SQIVND (reference sequence). Trimming removed 3 bases from V and 6 bases from J, with 15 bases in between. This CDR3 spans 15 amino acids. The CDR3 sequence is CASSIESRRANTIYF. In nucleotides, the CDR3 is TGTGCCAGTAGTATCGAGAGCCGGCGGGCAAACACCATATATTTT. Looking up the rest from reference TRBV19 and TRBJ1-3 gives the full variable domain: DGGITQSPKYLFRKEGQNVTLSCEQNLNHDAMYWYRQDPGQGLRLIYYSQIVNDFQKGDIAEGYSVSREKKESFPLTVTSAQKNPTAFYLCASSIESRRANTIYFGEGSWLTVV.

The rearrangement uses TRBV24-1 and TRBJ2-1, with D possibly being TRBD2 (7 bases). Per germline, CDR1 KGHDR and CDR2 SFDVKD. The CDR3 extends over 15 amino acids. Trimming took off 2 bases at V and 6 bases at J, with 13 bases between the two ends. The CDR3 reads CATSDYGLGGNEQFF. CDR3 nucleotides: TGTGCCACCAGTGATTATGGACTAGGGGGCAATGAGCAGTTCTTC.

The chain combines TRBV6-6 with TRBJ1-2; 7 bases map to TRBD1. The CDR3 covers 15 residues. V lost 4 bases and J lost 6; bases outside the gene matches: 11. CDR1 and CDR2 from the germline V gene are MNHNY and SVGAGI (reference sequence). The CDR3: CASSSLGAGGHGYTF. For the CDR3, the DNA is TGTGCCAGCAGTTCCCTCGGAGCAGGGGGGCATGGCTACACCTTC.

This clone came up a few times. The chain carries TRBV7-2 and TRBJ1-3, with D perhaps matching TRBD1 (6 bases). Germline V CDR1 and CDR2: SGHTA, FQGNSA. V shed 0 bases and J shed 0 bases, with 6 bases lying between them. The CDR3 has 15 residues. CDR3 loop: CASSLARGSGNTIYF. The CDR3 bases are TGTGCCAGCAGCTTAGCCAGGGGCTCTGGAAACACCATATATTTT.